This T cell receptor beta chain was recovered during a study of shared clonotypes between healthy human individuals. Per germline, CDR1 MNHEY and CDR2 SMNVEV (reference sequence). Unmatched junction bases numbered 0, after V lost 4 bases and J lost 0 bases. The CDR3 loop spans 14 amino acids. About this clone: Its target is not known.

TCRdb's table, derived via immunoSEQ multiplex PCR, lists solely in-frame clones and lacks some. The sample includes 2 million to 2.5 million clones, 80% to 95% seen only once; the top ten take 0.37%. General observations from the study: Investigators collected only blood, and repertoires in tissues likely differ. Clonotypes shared by all four donors outscored non-shared clonotypes in generation probability.

Sequences were obtained from naive CD4+ T cells from PBMCs. Subset of the sample: CD45RA+ positively selected. The clonotype was recovered from a man aged 18 to 30 in good health. Some clones in this sample may be carry-over from other donors' samples. The V call is TRBV27, the J call TRBJ2-5, with TRBD2 matching over 9 bases. The CDR3 coding sequence is TGTGCCAGCAGTTGGACTAGCGACCAAGAGACCCAGTACTTC. Translating it yields CASSWTSDQETQYF.